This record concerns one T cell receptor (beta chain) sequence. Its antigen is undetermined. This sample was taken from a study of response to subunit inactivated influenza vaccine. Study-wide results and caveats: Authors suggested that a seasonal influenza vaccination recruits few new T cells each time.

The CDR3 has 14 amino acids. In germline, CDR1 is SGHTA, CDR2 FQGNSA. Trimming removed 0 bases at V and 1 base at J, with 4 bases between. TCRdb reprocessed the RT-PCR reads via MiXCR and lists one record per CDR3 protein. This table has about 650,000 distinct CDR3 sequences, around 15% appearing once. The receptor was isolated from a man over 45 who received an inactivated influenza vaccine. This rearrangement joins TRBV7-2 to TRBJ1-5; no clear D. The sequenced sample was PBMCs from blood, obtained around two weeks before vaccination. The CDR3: CASSLARSNQPQHF. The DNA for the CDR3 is TGTGCCAGCAGCTTAGCTAGAAGCAATCAGCCCCAGCATTTT.